Reported below is one T cell receptor (beta chain). These data come from a study of OX40 agonist ivuxolimab in advanced cancers. There are 14 residues in the CDR3. Trimming took 8 bases from V and 1 from J, leaving 13 bases between them. Per the germline V gene, CDR1 is SNHLY and CDR2 is FYNNEI. Some clones are missing from TCRdb's copy, which holds only in-frame ones; the method was immunoSEQ multiplex PCR. Of more than 60,000 clones listed, about 92% are singletons. The J gene is TRBJ2-3, the V gene TRBV2, with D unclear. This receptor was identified in an adult with an advanced solid tumor such as melanoma, head and neck, liver or kidney cancer. The sequences come from CD4+ or CD8+ T cells sorted from blood, collected in a trial of the OX40 agonist ivuxolimab. The CDR3 here is CASAQETRTDTQYF. For the CDR3, the DNA is TGTGCCAGCGCCCAGGAGACACGCACAGATACGCAGTATTTT.